This T cell receptor (beta chain) is drawn from a study of blood T cell repertoires in COVID-19. Study summary: COVID-19 samples, acute and convalescent, were from the United States, Italy and Spain. In each case, the material was cDNA or gDNA derived from T cells, B-cell-depleted T cells, or PBMCs.

Germline CDR1 and CDR2: SEHNR and FQNEAQ (reference sequence). This CDR3 is 15 amino acids long. V lost 5 bases to trimming and J lost 6 bases; unmatched junction nucleotides: 12. Authors' data handling: The authors estimated nucleated cell counts from reference gene primer amplification. Profiling relied on immunoSEQ multiplex PCR, and the TCRdb table lists in-frame clones only, not all of them. V, J and clone size derive from that table, while D and trimming were established from the DNA sequence. Among 120,000 to 150,000 clones listed, around 83% were seen once. The receptor was derived from a human donor in a cohort sampled during active COVID-19. This chain joins TRBV7-9 and TRBJ2-7, with 8 positions matching TRBD1. Sequences were obtained from peripheral blood. CDR3 DNA sequence: TGTGCCAGCAGCCTAGGACAGGGATCCTGGCGCGAGCAGTACTTC. Encoded protein: CASSLGQGSWREQYF.